The rows below give T cell receptor beta chains drawn from one sample of a study of shared clonotypes between healthy human individuals. Here immunoSEQ multiplex PCR was the method, and the copy in TCRdb shows in-frame clones only, minus some. The table shows roughly 2.2 million clones, with just under 95% occurring only once. The sequenced sample was naive CD4+ T cells from PBMCs. These receptors were taken from a man younger than 35 in good health. Some clones in this sample may be carry-over from other donors' samples. Both conserved end residues are part of each CDR3.

TRBV5-1	TRBJ2-3	CASSPGRTWGTDTQYF
TRBV6-1	TRBJ2-1	CASSEFSGDYNEQFF
TRBV4-1	TRBJ2-3	CASSFSRDLSTDTQYF
TRBV27	TRBJ2-3	CASSLRLAKGDTQYF
TRBV19	TRBJ2-3	CASSRDRGTDTQYF
TRBV6-6	TRBJ2-1	CASSSVRRGGNEQFF
TRBV6-6	TRBJ1-1	CASHRVGTEAFF
TRBV30	TRBJ2-1	CAWAPDHYNEQFF
TRBV6-6	TRBJ1-2	CASQTGGSGYTF
TRBV5-1	TRBJ2-3	CASSYASGSADTQYF
TRBV5-1	TRBJ2-1	CASSFLAGGSSYNEQFF
TRBV18	TRBJ1-2	CASSRDGDSRYGYTF
TRBV11-3	TRBJ2-1	CASSLEGTSVYNEQFF
TRBV7-9	TRBJ2-5	CASSSGWAAMETQYF
TRBV13	TRBJ2-7	CASSRLAASYEQYF
TRBV27	TRBJ2-2	CASSLDRKTGELFF